This TCR beta chain was captured by sequencing in a study of yellow fever vaccine responses in identical twins. Points from the study as a whole: Reportedly, twins showed a vaccine T cell response that looked partly convergent and partly personalized.

TCRdb reprocessed the RT-PCR reads with MiXCR, giving one entry per CDR3 protein. The sample consists of roughly 15,000 distinct CDR3 sequences, around 85% of them appearing once. About this clonotype: Antigen specificity is unknown.

The CDR3 consists of 15 residues. V trimming: 7 bases; J trimming: 5 bases; junction bases outside the gene matches: 8. CDR1 and CDR2 (germline): MNHEY, SMNVEV (reference sequence). The clonotype was recovered from a woman under 30 who received the yellow fever vaccine. The sequenced sample was T cells from blood (PBMCs), unsorted or a sorted subset (not recorded which), obtained before or after yellow fever vaccination (not recorded which). The rearrangement links TRBV27 to TRBJ1-6; 7 bases are a match to TRBD1. CDR3 in amino acids: CASNLGTDHNSPLHF. As DNA, the CDR3 is TGTGCCAGCAACCTCGGGACAGACCATAATTCACCCCTCCACTTT.